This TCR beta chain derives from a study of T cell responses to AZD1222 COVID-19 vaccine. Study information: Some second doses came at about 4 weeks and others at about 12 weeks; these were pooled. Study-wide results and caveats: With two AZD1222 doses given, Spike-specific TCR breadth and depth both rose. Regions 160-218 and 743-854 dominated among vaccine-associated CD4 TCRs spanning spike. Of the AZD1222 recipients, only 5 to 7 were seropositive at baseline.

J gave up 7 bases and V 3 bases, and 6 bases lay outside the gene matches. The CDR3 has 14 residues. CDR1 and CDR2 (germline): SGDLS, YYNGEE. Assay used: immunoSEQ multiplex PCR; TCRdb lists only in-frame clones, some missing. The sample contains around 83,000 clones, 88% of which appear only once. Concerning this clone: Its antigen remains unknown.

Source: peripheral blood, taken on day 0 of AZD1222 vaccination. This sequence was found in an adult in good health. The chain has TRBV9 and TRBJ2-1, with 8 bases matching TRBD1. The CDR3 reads CASSAGQVRNEQFF. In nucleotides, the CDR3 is TGTGCCAGCAGCGCGGGACAGGTTAGGAATGAGCAGTTCTTC.